This T cell receptor (beta chain) emerged from a study of blood T cell repertoires in COVID-19 (dated by TCRdb to 2018 to 2020). Concerning the study at large: Samples covering the acute and convalescent phases of COVID-19 were provided by collaborators in the United States, Italy and Spain. The samples were drawn from two sources: the first 160 participants of the ongoing ImmuneRACE study, and 950 to 1,500 subjects contributed by 6 global collaborators. Where HLA class I and class II types were available, the types were taken from metadata supplied by the sample provider, not from assay-based typing. Subjects who had been exposed to COVID-19, were actively infected with it, or had recovered from it provided the deeply sampled blood TCRbeta repertoires that made up the dataset. The repertoires were made available in a free public database intended to serve as a resource for research on the immune response to SARS-CoV-2. The sample metadata nearly always contained a de-identified subject ID, COVID-19 status, age in years and sex. The material from the prospective study consisted of cDNA or gDNA derived from T cells, B-cell-depleted T cells, or PBMCs.

The immunoSEQ Assay, a bias-controlled multiplex PCR, was used to amplify TCRbeta CDR3 regions from genomic DNA. Per the authors' processing: The number of nucleated cells in each sample was estimated from the amplification of reference gene primers within the assay. Sequence reads were collapsed and filtered to measure the absolute abundance of every unique TCRbeta CDR3 rearrangement. For each sample, productive Simpson clonality was calculated as the square root of Simpson's diversity index over productive rearrangements. This is the immuneACCESS table as TCRdb keeps it, with only in-frame sequences that have V and J called. A part of the clones is gone; compared with another copy, unresolved V genes explain less than half, and the rest is unexplained. That table furnishes V, J and clone size, whereas the DNA furnished D and trimming. Across this sample there are about 66,000 clones, with just under 90% seen only once. The ten largest account for approximately 1.5% of the sample.

On this clone itself: Its antigen is unknown. The record has no base qualities; no much larger clone is one base away.

Whole blood was collected in K2EDTA tubes by collaborating institutions according to the institutions' own protocols. For TCRbeta analysis, collaborators shipped samples in one of three forms: frozen whole blood, isolated PBMCs, or DNA extracted from either of those sample types. Relative to germline, V is 2 bases shorter and J is 5 bases shorter, with 10 bases between their ends. The CDR3 spans 13 residues, from the cysteine through the phenylalanine. Only CDR3 DNA remains: 39 bases, in frame from the first base. Sequences SGHTA (CDR1) and FQGNSA (CDR2) are obtained from the germline V gene. Study-wide findings and limitations: Clinical and demographic metadata were provided uncurated, with the amount varying by source and participant.

Recombination joined TRBV7-2 with TRBJ2-7; possibly the D gene is TRBD1, per 6 matching bases. The clonotype comes from a man in his sixties with acute or convalescent COVID-19. Sequenced: peripheral blood. The CDR3 region has the sequence CASSLSYRDEQYF. The DNA sequence is given as TGTGCCAGCAGCTTATCCTACAGGGACGAGCAGTACTTC.